The rows below give T cell receptor beta chains drawn from one sample of a study of tumor and adjacent non-tumor tissue in lung cancer. TCRdb ran MiXCR on the multiplex PCR reads and lists one entry per CDR3 protein. The sample shows about 76,000 distinct CDR3 sequences, approximately 81% of them seen only once. Sequenced input: distant non-tumor lung tissue. The receptors stem from a man aged 60 to 69 with non-small cell lung cancer. Both conserved end residues are part of each CDR3. D genes are given only for firm matches. The size field is filled for only some rows; it gives once, few, many or a size class.

v_call	clone_size	j_call	d_call	cdr3_aa	cdr3_nt
TRBV5-4	.	TRBJ2-6	.	CASSLGSSSPSGTNVLTF	TGTGCCAGCAGCTTAGGTTCCAGCTCCCCCTCTGGGACCAACGTCCTGACTTTC
TRBV10-2	once	TRBJ2-2	.	CASNVEGPANTGELFF	TGCGCCAGCAATGTAGAGGGCCCAGCGAACACCGGGGAGCTGTTTTTT
TRBV6-1	.	TRBJ2-2	TRBD2	CVSSVAGGGTGELFF	TGTGTCAGTAGTGTAGCGGGGGGGGGCACCGGGGAGCTGTTTTTT
TRBV11-2	.	TRBJ2-5	.	CASSSTMGWPKESRYF	TGTGCCAGCAGCTCCACAATGGGGTGGCCAAAGGAGAGCCGGTACTTC
TRBV20-1	.	TRBJ2-1	TRBD1	CCARVPGGSGNEQFF	TGCTGTGCCAGGGTACCAGGGGGTTCTGGTAATGAGCAGTTCTTC
TRBV12-3/TRBV12-4	few	TRBJ1-1	TRBD1	CAGSPRGQGVSNTEAFF	TGTGCCGGCAGCCCAAGGGGACAGGGGGTTTCGAACACTGAAGCTTTCTTC
TRBV4-3	.	TRBJ1-1	.	CASSQETLTEALF	TGCGCCAGCAGCCAAGAGACTCTCACTGAAGCTCTCTTT
TRBV5-1	.	TRBJ1-4	.	CASSFQGNREKLFF	TGCGCCAGCAGCTTCCAGGGGAATCGTGAAAAACTGTTTTTT
TRBV20-1	.	TRBJ2-6	TRBD1	CSAREVGQTSGANILTF	TGCAGTGCTAGAGAAGTGGGACAGACCTCTGGGGCCAACATCCTGACTTTC
TRBV25-1	.	TRBJ2-3	.	CASSRDRSSTDTQYF	TGTGCCAGCAGTAGGGACCGCAGTAGCACAGATACGCAGTATTTT
TRBV30	few	TRBJ2-1	.	CAWSLGSGYNEQFF	TGTGCCTGGAGTCTAGGGAGTGGCTACAATGAGCAGTTCTTC
TRBV11-2	.	TRBJ2-5	TRBD1	CIRSSTMRGPKETQYF	TGTATCAGAAGCTCCACAATGAGGGGGCCAAAGGAGACCCAGTACTTC
TRBV12-3/TRBV12-4	.	TRBJ2-5	TRBD2	CASSALGGENQYF	TGTGCCAGCAGTGCTCTGGGGGGGGAGAACCAGTACTTC
TRBV14	.	TRBJ2-3	.	CTSSSGDTQYF	TGTACCAGCAGCTCTGGAGATACGCAGTATTTT
TRBV11-3	.	TRBJ2-3	.	CASSFHEADTQYF	TGTGCCAGCAGCTTTCATGAGGCAGACACGCAGTATTTT
TRBV6-1	.	TRBJ1-5	.	CASSGTLDSISNQLQHF	TGTGCCAGCAGTGGGACTTTAGACTCAATAAGCAATCAGCTCCAGCATTTT
TRBV6-2/TRBV6-3	.	TRBJ2-7	.	CASRKVNASRTYEQYF	TGTGCCAGCAGAAAAGTGAACGCGTCCAGGACTTACGAGCAGTACTTC
TRBV29-1	.	TRBJ2-2	.	CSANPTGCAGDTGELFF	TGCAGCGCCAACCCGACAGGTTGCGCGGGTGACACCGGGGAGCTGTTTTTT
TRBV4-2	.	TRBJ1-5	.	CASGQEPEDSNQPQHF	TGTGCCAGCGGCCAAGAACCAGAGGATAGCAATCAGCCCCAGCATTTT
TRBV6-1	.	TRBJ1-1	.	CASSVSGKTEALF	TGTGCCAGCAGTGTGAGTGGGAAGACTGAAGCTTTATTT
TRBV12-3/TRBV12-4	.	TRBJ2-6	.	CVSKPPGTRANVLTF	TGTGTCAGCAAGCCCCCGGGAACTAGGGCCAACGTCCTGACTTTC
TRBV29-1	.	TRBJ2-2	.	CSVEVLGELFF	TGCAGCGTTGAAGTACTGGGGGAGCTGTTTTTT
TRBV11-1	.	TRBJ2-5	TRBD1	CASSLKGQNQETQYF	TGTGCCAGCAGCTTAAAGGGACAGAATCAAGAGACCCAGTACTTC
TRBV5-5	once	TRBJ2-3	.	CASSHAVTRAGTKYF	TGTGCCAGCAGCCACGCGGTGACAAGGGCAGGTACGAAGTATTTT
TRBV7-9	many	TRBJ2-3	.	CASAPQLGGRTDTQYF	TGTGCCAGCGCTCCCCAGCTGGGGGGCAGGACAGATACGCAGTATTTT
TRBV4-1	many	TRBJ2-3	.	CASSQDTGFLTDTQYF	TGCGCCAGCAGCCAAGATACAGGCTTCTTAACAGATACGCAGTATTTT
TRBV7-9	.	TRBJ1-1	TRBD1	CASNTYRGRGEAFF	TGTGCCAGCAACACTTACAGGGGGCGAGGTGAAGCTTTCTTT
TRBV6-1	.	TRBJ1-5	.	CASSATFYEPQHF	TGTGCTAGCAGTGCTACATTTTATGAGCCCCAGCATTTT
TRBV11-2	.	TRBJ2-5	TRBD1	CANSSTGGGTQYF	TGTGCCAATAGCTCTACAGGGGGAGGGACCCAGTACTTC
TRBV25-1	.	TRBJ2-2	.	CASWIGTGELFF	TGTGCCAGTTGGATCGGCACCGGGGAGCTGTTTTTT
TRBV20-1	.	TRBJ2-3	.	CIASGANTDTQYF	TGCATTGCTTCGGGAGCAAACACAGATACGCAGTATTTT
TRBV4-3	few	TRBJ1-1	.	CASSQDHSQSNSEAFF	TGTGCTAGCAGCCAAGATCATAGTCAGTCCAACAGTGAAGCTTTCTTT
TRBV11-1	.	TRBJ2-5	.	CACSFDIYQETQYF	TGTGCCTGCAGCTTCGACATATACCAAGAGACCCAGTACTTC